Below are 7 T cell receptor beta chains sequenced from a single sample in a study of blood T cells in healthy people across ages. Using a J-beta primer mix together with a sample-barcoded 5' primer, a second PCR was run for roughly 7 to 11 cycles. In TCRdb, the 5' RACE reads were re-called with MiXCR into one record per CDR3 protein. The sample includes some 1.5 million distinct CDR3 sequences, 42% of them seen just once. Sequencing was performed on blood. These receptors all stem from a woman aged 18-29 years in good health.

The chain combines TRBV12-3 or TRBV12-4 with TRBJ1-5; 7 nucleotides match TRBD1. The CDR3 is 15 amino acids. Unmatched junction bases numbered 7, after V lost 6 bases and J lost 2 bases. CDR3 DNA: TGTGCCAGCAGCTCCGACAGGGTTGGCAATCAGCCCCAGCATTTT. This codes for CASSSDRVGNQPQHF.

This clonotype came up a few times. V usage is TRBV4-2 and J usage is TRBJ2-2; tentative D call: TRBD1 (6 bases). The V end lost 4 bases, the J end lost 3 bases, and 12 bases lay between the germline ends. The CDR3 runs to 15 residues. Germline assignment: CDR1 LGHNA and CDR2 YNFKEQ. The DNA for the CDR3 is TGTGCCAGCAGCCTTGTGGGGGCGTACACCGGGGAGCTGTTTTTT. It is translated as CASSLVGAYTGELFF.

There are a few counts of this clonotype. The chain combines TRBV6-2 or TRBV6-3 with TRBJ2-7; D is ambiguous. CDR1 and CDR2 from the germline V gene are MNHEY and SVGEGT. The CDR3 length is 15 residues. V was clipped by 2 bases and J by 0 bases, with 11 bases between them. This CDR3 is CASSYRRTHSYEQYF. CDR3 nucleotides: TGTGCCAGCAGTTACCGAAGGACCCACTCCTACGAGCAGTACTTC.

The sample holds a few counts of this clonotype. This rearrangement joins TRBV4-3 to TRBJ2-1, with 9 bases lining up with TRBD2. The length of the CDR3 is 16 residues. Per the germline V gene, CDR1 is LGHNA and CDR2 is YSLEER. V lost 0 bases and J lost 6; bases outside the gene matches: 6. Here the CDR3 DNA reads TGCGCCAGCAGCCAAGACCCCAGCGGGGGGCCCAATGAGCAGTTCTTC. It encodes CASSQDPSGGPNEQFF.

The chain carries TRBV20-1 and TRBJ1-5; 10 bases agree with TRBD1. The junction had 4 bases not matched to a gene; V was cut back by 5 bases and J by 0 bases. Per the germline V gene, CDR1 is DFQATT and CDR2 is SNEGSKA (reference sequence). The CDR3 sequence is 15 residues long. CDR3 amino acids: CSARQGANSNQPQHF. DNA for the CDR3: TGCAGTGCTCGACAGGGGGCGAATAGCAATCAGCCCCAGCATTTT.

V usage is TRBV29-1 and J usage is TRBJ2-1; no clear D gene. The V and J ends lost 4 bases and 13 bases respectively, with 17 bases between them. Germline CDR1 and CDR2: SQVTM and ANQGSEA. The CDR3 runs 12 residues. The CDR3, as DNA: TGCAGCGTTGCGGCCAGTCAAGAGACCCAGTTCTTC. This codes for CSVAASQETQFF.

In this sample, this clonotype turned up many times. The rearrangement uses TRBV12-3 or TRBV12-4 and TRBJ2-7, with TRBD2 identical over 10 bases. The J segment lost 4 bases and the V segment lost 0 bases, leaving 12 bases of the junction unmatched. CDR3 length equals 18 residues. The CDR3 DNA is TGTGCCAGCAGTTTAGCAAGCCTAGCGGGAGTCTTGAGATACGAGCAGTACTTC. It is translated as CASSLASLAGVLRYEQYF.